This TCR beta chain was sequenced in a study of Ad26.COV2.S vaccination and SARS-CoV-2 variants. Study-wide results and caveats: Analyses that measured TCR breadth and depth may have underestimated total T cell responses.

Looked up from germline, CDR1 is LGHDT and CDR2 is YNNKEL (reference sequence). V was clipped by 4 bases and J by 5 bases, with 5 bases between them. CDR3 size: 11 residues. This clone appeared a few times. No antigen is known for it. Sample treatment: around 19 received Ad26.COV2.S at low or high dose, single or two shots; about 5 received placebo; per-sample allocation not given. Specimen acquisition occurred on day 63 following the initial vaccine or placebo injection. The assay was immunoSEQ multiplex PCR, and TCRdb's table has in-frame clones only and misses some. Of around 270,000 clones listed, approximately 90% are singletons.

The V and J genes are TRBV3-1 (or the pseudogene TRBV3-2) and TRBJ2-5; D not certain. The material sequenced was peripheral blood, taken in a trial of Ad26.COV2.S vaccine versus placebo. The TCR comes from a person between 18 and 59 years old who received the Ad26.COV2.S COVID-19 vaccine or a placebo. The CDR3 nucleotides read TGTGCCAGCAGCCTCGGGGAGACCCAGTACTTC. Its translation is CASSLGETQYF.